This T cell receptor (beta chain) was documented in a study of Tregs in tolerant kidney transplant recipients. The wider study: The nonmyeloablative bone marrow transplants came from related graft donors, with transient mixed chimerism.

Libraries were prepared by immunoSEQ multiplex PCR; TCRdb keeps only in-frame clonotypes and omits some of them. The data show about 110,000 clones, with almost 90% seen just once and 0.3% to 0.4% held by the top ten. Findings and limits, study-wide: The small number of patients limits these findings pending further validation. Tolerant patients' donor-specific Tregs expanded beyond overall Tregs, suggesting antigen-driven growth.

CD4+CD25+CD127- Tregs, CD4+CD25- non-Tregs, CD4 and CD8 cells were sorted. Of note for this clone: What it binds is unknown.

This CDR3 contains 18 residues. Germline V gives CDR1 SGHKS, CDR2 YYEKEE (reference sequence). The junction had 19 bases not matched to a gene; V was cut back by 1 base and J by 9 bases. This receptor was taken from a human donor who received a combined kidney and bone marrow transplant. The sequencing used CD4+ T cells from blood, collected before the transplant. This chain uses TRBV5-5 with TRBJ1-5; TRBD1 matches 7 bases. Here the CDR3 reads CASSLLRGTGDVGLPQHF. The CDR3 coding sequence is TGTGCCAGCAGCTTGTTAAGAGGAACAGGGGACGTAGGGCTGCCCCAGCATTTT.